The rows below give T cell receptor beta chains drawn from one sample of a study of cytomegalovirus exposure and HLA in healthy donors. The repertoire was sequenced with immunoSEQ multiplex PCR; TCRdb's copy has only in-frame clones and lacks some. This table holds about 130,000 clones. Source material: PBMCs. These receptors came from a man aged 35 to 55 in good health and CMV-seronegative. The CDR3 runs from the conserved cysteine through the conserved F or W. The order of the fields is CDR3 length, V gene, D gene, J gene, CDR3 DNA, CDR3 protein. D genes are given only for firm matches.

cdr3_length: 16
v_call: TRBV6-5
d_call: .
j_call: TRBJ1-1
cdr3_nt: TGTGCCAGCAGTTACCCTTCGAAGGGGTCAGGTCGAAGAGCTTTCTTT
cdr3_aa: CASSYPSKGSGRRAFF

cdr3_length: 16
v_call: TRBV13
d_call: TRBD2
j_call: TRBJ2-3
cdr3_nt: TGTGCCAGCAGTTCTCGACTAGCGTACACCACAGATACGCAGTATTTT
cdr3_aa: CASSSRLAYTTDTQYF

cdr3_length: 17
v_call: TRBV4-3
d_call: .
j_call: TRBJ2-4
cdr3_nt: TGCGCCAGCAGCCACTCCGCGGGACGCCTAGCCAAAAACATTCAGTACTTC
cdr3_aa: CASSHSAGRLAKNIQYF

cdr3_length: 14
v_call: TRBV7-2
d_call: .
j_call: TRBJ2-3
cdr3_nt: TGTGCCAGCAGCTTACTCGGGGGAGGCGATACGCAGTATTTT
cdr3_aa: CASSLLGGGDTQYF

cdr3_length: 11
v_call: TRBV30
d_call: TRBD1
j_call: TRBJ1-2
cdr3_nt: TGTGCCTGGAGGACAGGGTTTGGCTACACCTTC
cdr3_aa: CAWRTGFGYTF

cdr3_length: 15
v_call: TRBV9
d_call: .
j_call: TRBJ2-7
cdr3_nt: TGTGCCAGCAGCGTTGTAGCCGAGGGCCCGTACGAGCAGTACTTC
cdr3_aa: CASSVVAEGPYEQYF

cdr3_length: 14
v_call: TRBV7-9
d_call: .
j_call: TRBJ2-2
cdr3_nt: TGTGCCAGCGCCCGTCCTTTACAAACAGGGGAGCTGTTTTTT
cdr3_aa: CASARPLQTGELFF

cdr3_length: 11
v_call: TRBV6-5
d_call: .
j_call: TRBJ2-2
cdr3_nt: TGTGCCAGCAGTTCGTTGGGGGAGCTGTTTTTT
cdr3_aa: CASSSLGELFF

cdr3_length: 14
v_call: TRBV30
d_call: .
j_call: TRBJ2-1
cdr3_nt: TGTGCCTGGAGTGCACAGGTGATATACAATGAGCAGTTCTTC
cdr3_aa: CAWSAQVIYNEQFF

cdr3_length: 14
v_call: TRBV7-2
d_call: .
j_call: TRBJ2-3
cdr3_nt: TGTGCCAGCAGCGCCCAACTAGGTCGGGATACGCAGTATTTT
cdr3_aa: CASSAQLGRDTQYF

cdr3_length: 15
v_call: TRBV6-5
d_call: .
j_call: TRBJ2-3
cdr3_nt: TGTGCCAGCAGTATTAGCGTGCCTAGCACAGATACGCAGTATTTT
cdr3_aa: CASSISVPSTDTQYF

cdr3_length: 14
v_call: TRBV27
d_call: .
j_call: TRBJ1-5
cdr3_nt: TGTGCCAGCAGTTACTCTCTCGGGAATCAGCCCCAGCATTTT
cdr3_aa: CASSYSLGNQPQHF

cdr3_length: 14
v_call: TRBV6-5
d_call: .
j_call: TRBJ2-4
cdr3_nt: TGTGCCAGCAGTTACTCCCCCGGAGGAGACATTCAGTACTTC
cdr3_aa: CASSYSPGGDIQYF

cdr3_length: 15
v_call: TRBV4-2
d_call: TRBD2
j_call: TRBJ2-7
cdr3_nt: TGTGCCAGCAGCAATCCCGGGACTAGCGTCTACGAGCAGTACTTC
cdr3_aa: CASSNPGTSVYEQYF

cdr3_length: 15
v_call: TRBV6-1
d_call: .
j_call: TRBJ2-3
cdr3_nt: TGTGCCAGCAGTGATGGAGGCCAGGGCACAGATACGCAGTATTTT
cdr3_aa: CASSDGGQGTDTQYF

cdr3_length: 19
v_call: TRBV11-3
d_call: TRBD1
j_call: TRBJ1-1
cdr3_nt: TGTGCCAGCAGCTCGGACAGGGGGCCCGTCAGTGATTCGAACACTGAAGCTTTCTTT
cdr3_aa: CASSSDRGPVSDSNTEAFF

cdr3_length: 13
v_call: TRBV11-3
d_call: TRBD2
j_call: TRBJ2-7
cdr3_nt: TGTGCCAGCAGCCGGCGGGGGGAGTACGAGCAGTACTTC
cdr3_aa: CASSRRGEYEQYF

cdr3_length: 16
v_call: TRBV6-5
d_call: TRBD1
j_call: TRBJ2-7
cdr3_nt: TGTGCCAGCAGTTACTCGGGGCAGGGGGCAAACTACGAGCAGTACTTC
cdr3_aa: CASSYSGQGANYEQYF

cdr3_length: 15
v_call: TRBV4-2
d_call: .
j_call: TRBJ1-4
cdr3_nt: TGTGCCAGCAGCCAAGACCGACAGCTAATTGAAAAACTGTTTTTT
cdr3_aa: CASSQDRQLIEKLFF

cdr3_length: 16
v_call: TRBV4-3
d_call: TRBD2
j_call: TRBJ2-3
cdr3_nt: TGCGCCAGCAGCCAAGATTTCCGTAGCGGGAGGGATACGCAGTATTTT
cdr3_aa: CASSQDFRSGRDTQYF

cdr3_length: 14
v_call: TRBV4-1
d_call: TRBD1
j_call: TRBJ1-2
cdr3_nt: TGCGCCAGCAGCCAGATCGGACAGGGGAGGGGCTACACCTTC
cdr3_aa: CASSQIGQGRGYTF

cdr3_length: 16
v_call: TRBV18
d_call: .
j_call: TRBJ2-7
cdr3_nt: TGTGCCAGCTCCCAGGTGGGGCAGGCGAACTCCTACGAGCAGTACTTC
cdr3_aa: CASSQVGQANSYEQYF

cdr3_length: 15
v_call: TRBV13
d_call: TRBD1
j_call: TRBJ1-2
cdr3_nt: TGTGCCAGCAGCTTATGGGGGACAGGGGGTAATTTCTACACCTTC
cdr3_aa: CASSLWGTGGNFYTF

cdr3_length: 14
v_call: TRBV9
d_call: .
j_call: TRBJ2-3
cdr3_nt: TGTGCCAGCAGCGTAGCTATAAACACAGATACGCAGTATTTT
cdr3_aa: CASSVAINTDTQYF

cdr3_length: 15
v_call: TRBV9
d_call: TRBD2
j_call: TRBJ2-1
cdr3_nt: TGTGCCAGCAGCGCGGGACTAGCTTCCAACAATGAGCAGTTCTTC
cdr3_aa: CASSAGLASNNEQFF

cdr3_length: 13
v_call: TRBV5-4
d_call: .
j_call: TRBJ2-3
cdr3_nt: TGTGCCAGCAGCCCACATAGCACAGATACGCAGTATTTT
cdr3_aa: CASSPHSTDTQYF

cdr3_length: 11
v_call: TRBV30
d_call: .
j_call: TRBJ2-7
cdr3_nt: TGTGCCTGGGCTAGCTCCTACGAGCAGTACTTC
cdr3_aa: CAWASSYEQYF

cdr3_length: 15
v_call: TRBV28
d_call: TRBD2
j_call: TRBJ2-1
cdr3_nt: TGTGCCAGCAGTTTCAGCGGGAGGATCTACAATGAGCAGTTCTTC
cdr3_aa: CASSFSGRIYNEQFF

cdr3_length: 14
v_call: TRBV28
d_call: .
j_call: TRBJ1-5
cdr3_nt: TGTGCCAGCAGTTTCCTCCGGGACTATCAGCCCCAGCATTTT
cdr3_aa: CASSFLRDYQPQHF

cdr3_length: 14
v_call: TRBV5-1
d_call: TRBD1
j_call: TRBJ1-4
cdr3_nt: TGCGCCAGCAGCACCGAGGGGGCGCGTGAAAAACTGTTTTTT
cdr3_aa: CASSTEGAREKLFF

cdr3_length: 17
v_call: TRBV7-9
d_call: .
j_call: TRBJ1-3
cdr3_nt: TGTGCCAGCAGCTTAGTTCCAAGAATGAGGTCTGGAAACACCATATATTTT
cdr3_aa: CASSLVPRMRSGNTIYF

cdr3_length: 13
v_call: TRBV5-5
d_call: .
j_call: TRBJ1-2
cdr3_nt: TGTGCCAGCAGCCGGGAGGGCCGCTATGGCTACACCTTC
cdr3_aa: CASSREGRYGYTF

cdr3_length: 15
v_call: TRBV19
d_call: TRBD2
j_call: TRBJ2-3
cdr3_nt: TGTGCCAGTAGTCCGGGGGGGATTGCGGCAGATACGCAGTATTTT
cdr3_aa: CASSPGGIAADTQYF

cdr3_length: 14
v_call: TRBV10-3
d_call: .
j_call: TRBJ2-1
cdr3_nt: TGTGCCACAGCCTCGACAGAGACAGACAATGAGCAGTTCTTC
cdr3_aa: CATASTETDNEQFF

cdr3_length: 14
v_call: TRBV11-3
d_call: .
j_call: TRBJ2-5
cdr3_nt: TGTGCCAGCAGCCTCGGACACCCCCAAGAGACCCAGTACTTC
cdr3_aa: CASSLGHPQETQYF

cdr3_length: 12
v_call: TRBV10-3
d_call: .
j_call: TRBJ2-7
cdr3_nt: TGTGCCATCAGTACAGACTCCTACGAGCAGTACTTC
cdr3_aa: CAISTDSYEQYF

cdr3_length: 15
v_call: TRBV5-1
d_call: TRBD1
j_call: TRBJ2-2
cdr3_nt: TGCGCCAGCAGCGTACAGGGGGCGTTCACCGGGGAGCTGTTTTTT
cdr3_aa: CASSVQGAFTGELFF

cdr3_length: 17
v_call: TRBV2
d_call: .
j_call: TRBJ2-7
cdr3_nt: TGTGCCAGCAGTGAAGCAGTACCTTGGGGCAGGGCCTACGAGCAGTACTTC
cdr3_aa: CASSEAVPWGRAYEQYF

cdr3_length: 14
v_call: TRBV4-3
d_call: .
j_call: TRBJ2-7
cdr3_nt: TGCGCCAGCAGCCCGAGCGCCAGGGACAACGAGCAGTACTTC
cdr3_aa: CASSPSARDNEQYF